This is a list of T cell receptor beta chains from one sample in a study of OX40 agonist ivuxolimab in advanced cancers. Clones were read by immunoSEQ multiplex PCR, and TCRdb kept only the in-frame ones, dropping some. The sample has roughly 53,000 clones, around 80% seen once. Sequences were derived from CD4+ or CD8+ T cells sorted from blood, sampled in a trial of the OX40 agonist ivuxolimab. The receptors come from an adult with an advanced solid tumor such as melanoma, head and neck, liver or kidney cancer. CDR3s include the opening cysteine and the closing phenylalanine or tryptophan. A D gene is named only where the DNA matches it firmly. Clone size is given for some rows only: seen once, a few or many times, or a class if the clone is expanded.

>TRBJ1-4|NA|TRBV6-4|once
CASSEKDPGENSEKLFF
TGTGCCAGCAGTGAAAAGGACCCAGGGGAGAATAGTGAAAAACTGTTTTTT
>TRBJ2-3|TRBD1|TRBV5-1|NA
CASSFDRVTDTQYF
TGCGCCAGCAGCTTCGACAGGGTGACAGATACGCAGTATTTT
>TRBJ1-1|NA|TRBV14|NA
CASSPTSYRGGNTEAFF
TGTGCCAGCAGCCCCACCTCATATAGGGGGGGGAACACTGAAGCTTTCTTT
>TRBJ2-2|NA|TRBV7-3|NA
CATRDTNTGELFF
TGTGCCACCCGCGACACGAACACCGGGGAGCTGTTTTTT
>TRBJ2-3|TRBD2|TRBV4-1|NA
CASSRRSGGSTDTQYF
TGCGCCAGCAGCCGGCGTAGCGGGGGGAGCACAGATACGCAGTATTTT
>TRBJ1-2|TRBD1|TRBV30|NA
CAWTRDSLSTSYGYTF
TGTGCCTGGACCAGGGACAGCCTCTCGACCTCCTATGGCTACACCTTC
>TRBJ2-7|TRBD1|TRBV2|NA
CASSWPGGFYEQYF
TGTGCCAGCAGTTGGCCAGGGGGTTTTTACGAGCAGTACTTC
>TRBJ2-3|TRBD1|TRBV28|NA
CASSLGQGPDTQYF
TGTGCCAGCAGTTTGGGACAGGGTCCAGATACGCAGTATTTT
>TRBJ1-6|TRBD1|TRBV2|NA
CASSLSSSGGTGWGRSPLHF
TGTGCCAGTAGTCTTTCCAGCTCGGGAGGGACAGGCTGGGGAAGGTCACCCCTCCACTTT
>TRBJ2-7|TRBD2|TRBV6-5|NA
CASSPSGRSYEQYF
TGTGCCAGCAGTCCCAGCGGGAGGAGCTACGAGCAGTACTTC
>TRBJ2-1|TRBD2|TRBV4-1|NA
CASSQDRTSTGEQFF
TGCGCCAGCAGCCAAGATCGGACTAGCACCGGTGAGCAGTTCTTC
>TRBJ1-2|NA|TRBV7-2|NA
CASNYNPTGANYGYTF
TGTGCCAGCAACTACAATCCTACAGGAGCCAACTATGGCTACACCTTC
>TRBJ1-1|NA|TRBV5-4|NA
CASSLEGAAGEAFF
TGTGCCAGCAGCTTGGAAGGCGCTGCGGGTGAAGCTTTCTTT
>TRBJ2-3|TRBD1|TRBV5-1|NA
CASRRTGSHTDTQYF
TGCGCCAGCAGGCGGACAGGGTCACACACAGATACGCAGTATTTT
>TRBJ1-1|NA|TRBV5-1|NA
CASSSYSAGATEAFF
TGCGCCAGCAGCTCTTACTCTGCGGGGGCCACTGAAGCTTTCTTT
>TRBJ2-1|NA|TRBV6-5|once
CASSYGYYNEQFF
TGTGCCAGCAGTTACGGGTACTACAATGAGCAGTTCTTC
>TRBJ2-3|TRBD1|TRBV28|NA
CASSNGDRVADTQYF
TGTGCCAGCAGTAACGGGGACAGGGTGGCAGATACGCAGTATTTT
>TRBJ2-3|TRBD1|TRBV14|NA
CASSQVGRGSSTDTQYF
TGTGCCAGCAGCCAAGTCGGCAGGGGGTCCAGCACAGATACGCAGTATTTT
>TRBJ1-1|NA|TRBV12-5|NA
CASAPGMGAGRHTEAFF
TGTGCTAGTGCTCCCGGGATGGGGGCCGGCCGGCACACTGAAGCTTTCTTT
>TRBJ2-4|NA|TRBV27|NA
CASSTRNREGNIQYF
TGTGCCAGCAGTACCCGGAACAGGGAGGGAAACATTCAGTACTTC
>TRBJ2-5|TRBD2|TRBV5-6|NA
CASSLAFAGEEETQYF
TGTGCCAGCAGCTTGGCATTTGCGGGGGAAGAAGAGACCCAGTACTTC
>TRBJ1-4|TRBD1|TRBV4-1|NA
CASSSIVRGRDEKLFF
TGCGCCAGCAGTAGTATAGTCAGGGGGCGCGATGAAAAACTGTTTTTT
>TRBJ2-2|NA|TRBV28|NA
CASSSTRVTGELFF
TGTGCCAGCAGTTCGACAAGGGTCACCGGGGAGCTGTTTTTT
>TRBJ2-5|TRBD1|TRBV6-5|NA
CASHGGTGLVETQYF
TGTGCCAGCCATGGGGGGACAGGGTTAGTTGAGACCCAGTACTTC
>TRBJ2-3|NA|TRBV13|NA
CASSSLGGDPDTQYF
TGTGCCAGCAGCTCCTTGGGGGGAGATCCGGATACGCAGTATTTT
>TRBJ1-6|NA|TRBV7-6|NA
CASSLAASSYNSPLHF
TGTGCCAGCAGCTTAGCCGCGAGCTCCTATAATTCACCCCTCCACTTT
>TRBJ1-4|NA|TRBV23-1|NA
CASSQSGAGYEKLFF
TGCGCCAGCAGTCAATCGGGGGCAGGGTATGAAAAACTGTTTTTT
>TRBJ1-2|NA|TRBV6-5|NA
CASSPDPTRNYGYTF
TGTGCCAGCAGTCCCGACCCGACCCGAAACTATGGCTACACCTTC
>TRBJ1-4|TRBD1|TRBV7-6|NA
CASSHPRTGPFNEKLFF
TGTGCCAGCAGCCACCCTCGGACAGGGCCGTTTAATGAAAAACTGTTTTTT
>TRBJ2-3|TRBD2|TRBV4-2|NA
CASSRSSGGGDTQYF
TGTGCCAGCAGCCGCTCTAGCGGGGGGGGAGATACGCAGTATTTT
>TRBJ1-3|TRBD1|TRBV5-1|NA
CASSEGQHGNTIYF
TGCGCCAGCAGCGAGGGACAGCATGGAAACACCATATATTTT
>TRBJ2-7|TRBD1|TRBV7-2|NA
CASSRAGTGIGDEQYF
TGTGCCAGCAGCCGTGCCGGGACAGGGATTGGCGACGAGCAGTACTTC
>TRBJ2-1|NA|TRBV28|NA
CASSDGTRARRYNEQFF
TGTGCCAGCAGCGATGGGACGCGTGCGAGGCGCTACAATGAGCAGTTCTTC
>TRBJ2-7|NA|TRBV4-2|NA
CASSQTDGALYEQYF
TGTGCCAGCAGCCAAACCGATGGGGCGCTCTACGAGCAGTACTTC
>TRBJ2-5|NA|TRBV19|NA
CASSPGAGAYQETQYF
TGTGCCAGTAGCCCAGGGGCAGGGGCGTACCAAGAGACCCAGTACTTC
>TRBJ2-4|NA|TRBV5-1|NA
CASSLAEGNVKNIQYF
TGCGCCAGCAGCTTGGCCGAAGGGAACGTCAAAAACATTCAGTACTTC
>TRBJ2-3|TRBD2|TRBV27|NA
CASSWGRGGTDTQYF
TGTGCCAGCAGTTGGGGGCGGGGGGGCACAGATACGCAGTATTTT
>TRBJ1-2|NA|TRBV7-9|NA
CASSQTTYGYTF
TGTGCCAGCAGCCAGACAACCTATGGCTACACCTTC
>TRBJ2-5|NA|TRBV30|NA
CAWSVGSIQETQYF
TGTGCCTGGAGTGTGGGCAGTATCCAAGAGACCCAGTACTTC
>TRBJ1-1|NA|TRBV5-4|NA
CASSSGGSGVVNTEAFF
TGTGCCAGCAGCTCTGGCGGATCAGGGGTAGTGAACACTGAAGCTTTCTTT